These 26 T cell receptor beta chains were all obtained from the same sample, sequenced in a study of blood T cell repertoires in COVID-19. Only in-frame clones appear in the TCRdb table, and some are missing; sequencing was by immunoSEQ multiplex PCR. The sample consists of hundreds of thousands of clones, around nine tenths of them appearing once. The specimen sequenced was peripheral blood. Receptors originate from a man between 65 and 80 years old with acute or convalescent COVID-19.

V and J are TRBV30 and TRBJ1-5; tentative D call: TRBD1 (5 bases). The CDR3 has 15 residues. Germline loops: CDR1 GTSNPN, CDR2 SVGIG (reference sequence). V was shortened by 0 bases and J by 6 bases, with 15 bases between the two germline ends. The CDR3 reads CAWSVPNRSGQPQHF. The CDR3 DNA follows: TGTGCCTGGAGTGTACCCAACAGGTCCGGTCAGCCCCAGCATTTT.

This clone is a singleton in its sample. CDR3 in DNA: TGTGCCAGCAGCCCTGACTATGGCTACACCTTC. The encoded protein is CASSPDYGYTF. The genes are TRBV7-9 and TRBJ1-2, with D unresolved. V gave up 5 bases and J gave up 3 bases, with 4 bases separating them. Germline lookup yields CDR1 SEHNR and CDR2 FQNEAQ (reference sequence). The CDR3 has 11 amino acids.

V usage is TRBV28 and J usage is TRBJ2-5; TRBD1 matches 7 bases. This CDR3 has 14 amino acids. V was pared by 3 bases and J by 2 bases, with 3 bases of the junction left unmatched. Germline assignment: CDR1 MDHEN and CDR2 SYDVKM. In DNA, the CDR3 is TGTGCCAGCAGTTTTCTGGGACAGCAAGAGACCCAGTACTTC. This sequence encodes CASSFLGQQETQYF.

The J gene is TRBJ1-2, the V gene TRBV6-1, with D possibly TRBD1 on 5 matching bases. Germline-derived CDR1 and CDR2 are MNHNS and SASEGT. Trimming took off 0 bases at V and 7 bases at J, with 15 bases between the two ends. The CDR3 spans 15 residues. The CDR3 nucleotides read TGTGCCAGCAGTGAAGCCGTGGGGCGATCGGGTGGCTACACCTTC. Protein sequence: CASSEAVGRSGGYTF.

The chain is built from TRBV19 and TRBJ1-5; D is possibly TRBD1 (6 bases). From germline, CDR1 is LNHDA and CDR2 SQIVND (reference sequence). Between the trimmed V and J ends, which lost 2 bases and 9 bases, there was a span of 14 bases. This CDR3 has 14 residues. The CDR3 sequence is CASSIQSGEWPQHF. In nucleotides, the CDR3 is TGTGCCAGTAGTATACAGTCAGGGGAGTGGCCCCAGCATTTT.

The V call is TRBV6-5, the J call TRBJ2-3; D is perhaps TRBD2 (6 bases). The CDR3 is 15 amino acids. CDR1 and CDR2 (germline): MNHEY, SVGAGI. Trimming removed 8 bases at V and 7 bases at J, with 22 bases between. This CDR3 is CASVLGGGVGYTQYF. CDR3 nucleotides: TGTGCCAGCGTCTTGGGGGGAGGAGTGGGCTATACGCAGTATTTT.

The chain couples TRBV7-9 to TRBJ1-6; 7 bases fit TRBD1. J was trimmed by 10 bases and V by 5 bases; bases with no gene match: 8. The CDR3 loop spans 14 amino acids. Germline CDR1 SEHNR, CDR2 FQNEAQ (reference sequence). The CDR3 DNA is TGTGCCAGCAGCGGGGACAGCTTTGGCTCACCCCTCCACTTT. As protein: CASSGDSFGSPLHF.

This chain uses TRBV9 with TRBJ2-5; TRBD1 matches 7 bases. The J segment lost 3 bases and the V segment lost 2 bases, leaving 7 bases of the junction unmatched. The CDR3 is 15 amino acids. Germline CDR1 and CDR2: SGDLS and YYNGEE. CDR3 DNA: TGTGCCAGCAGCGTCAACAGGGGTGGGGAAGAGACCCAGTACTTC. Translation: CASSVNRGGEETQYF.

This sequence joins TRBV12-3 or TRBV12-4 and TRBJ1-5; no firm D call. V shed 3 bases and J shed 5 bases, with 8 bases lying between them. The CDR3 is 13 amino acids. The CDR3: CASSFLSYQPQHF. The CDR3 region has the DNA TGTGCCAGCAGTTTTTTATCCTATCAGCCCCAGCATTTT.

The CDR3 here is CATRRDNLGNQPQHF. The CDR3 DNA is TGTGCCACCAGAAGGGACAACCTGGGCAATCAGCCCCAGCATTTT. This chain connects TRBV15 to TRBJ1-5; tentatively, D is TRBD1 (6 bases). With 6 bases removed from V and 2 bases from J, the gap between germline ends came to 14 bases. The CDR3 runs 15 residues. Germline CDR1 LNHNV, CDR2 YYDKDF (reference sequence).

The CDR3 DNA sequence: TGCGCCAGCAGCTGGGGTCGGACTAGCGGGGAAGAGACCCAGTACTTC. Translating gives CASSWGRTSGEETQYF. The chain couples TRBV5-1 to TRBJ2-5; 12 bases fit TRBD2. The CDR3 loop spans 16 amino acids. Germline V gene lookup returns CDR1 SGHRS and CDR2 YFSETQ. J was trimmed by 3 bases and V by 3 bases; bases with no gene match: 6. Based on the CDR3 plus reference TRBV5-1 and TRBJ2-5, the full variable domain is KAGVTQTPRYLIKTRGQQVTLSCSPISGHRSVSWYQQTPGQGLQFLFEYFSETQRNKGNFPGRFSGRQFSNSRSEMNVSTLELGDSALYLCASSWGRTSGEETQYFGPGTRLLVL.

The chain carries TRBV12-3 or TRBV12-4 and TRBJ1-5; D is ambiguous. Trimming shortened V by 4 bases and J by 4 bases, and 8 bases separated the two germline ends. The CDR3 is 13 residues long. The CDR3 coding sequence is TGTGCCAGCAGTTATAGCCTTAATCAGCCCCAGCATTTT. It encodes CASSYSLNQPQHF.

V usage is TRBV18 and J usage is TRBJ1-5; 10 positions match TRBD1. The CDR3 has 17 amino acids. V was clipped by 4 bases and J by 3 bases; unmatched bases: 9. Germline CDR1 and CDR2: KGHSH and LQKENI. The CDR3 sequence: CASSRDWTGGNNQPQHF. CDR3 DNA sequence: TGTGCCAGCTCACGGGATTGGACAGGGGGGAACAATCAGCCCCAGCATTTT.

The J gene is TRBJ2-3, the V gene TRBV7-6, with 12 bases identical to TRBD2. With 6 bases clipped from V and 4 bases from J, the junction kept 2 bases outside the gene matches. In germline, CDR1 is SGHVS, CDR2 FNYEAQ. The CDR3 covers 14 residues. CDR3 nucleotide sequence: TGTGCCAGCAGTCTAGCGGGGGGGTCAGATACGCAGTATTTT. This codes for CASSLAGGSDTQYF.

The chain recombines TRBV24-1 with TRBJ1-3, with 7 nucleotides matching TRBD1. V lost 4 bases and J lost 0; bases outside the gene matches: 2. The CDR3 extends over 15 amino acids. Germline CDR1 reads KGHDR; CDR2 reads SFDVKD. The chain's CDR3 is CATSEGTASGNTIYF. The CDR3 nucleotides read TGTGCCACCAGTGAGGGGACAGCCTCTGGAAACACCATATATTTT.

The chain uses TRBV3-1 (or the pseudogene TRBV3-2) and TRBJ1-4, with D unresolved. The germline gives CDR1 LGHDT, CDR2 YNNKEL (reference sequence). The V end was cut by 3 bases, the J end by 6 bases, with 5 bases between. This CDR3 is 12 amino acids long. The CDR3 loop is CASSHGDEKLFF. CDR3 DNA sequence: TGTGCCAGCAGCCACGGTGATGAAAAACTGTTTTTT.

The chain uses TRBV3-1 (or the pseudogene TRBV3-2) and TRBJ2-7; D is perhaps TRBD2 (6 bases). The CDR3 runs to 14 residues. V lost 4 bases, J lost 6 bases, and 16 bases lay in between. Germline lookup yields CDR1 LGHDT and CDR2 YNNKEL (reference sequence). The CDR3 sequence is CASSRLSGPSEQYF. In DNA form, the CDR3 reads TGTGCCAGCAGCCGGCTTAGCGGACCTTCCGAGCAGTACTTC.

This clone was recorded once. The rearrangement uses TRBV7-8 and TRBJ2-7, with 7 bases identical to TRBD2. CDR3 length equals 16 residues. Germline values: CDR1 SGHVS, CDR2 FQNEAQ. V lost 5 bases to trimming and J lost 4 bases; unmatched junction nucleotides: 14. CDR3 in DNA: TGTGCCAGCAGCCCCCGGGGGGTGGGGGGACTTTACGAGCAGTACTTC. Its protein is CASSPRGVGGLYEQYF.

The chain has TRBV19 and TRBJ1-5, with TRBD1 matching 7 bases. This CDR3 region has 12 residues. J gave up 4 bases and V 6 bases, and 0 bases lay outside the gene matches. Germline V gene data show CDR1 as LNHDA and CDR2 as SQIVND (reference sequence). CDR3: CASRGQNQPQHF. The DNA of the CDR3 is TGTGCCAGTAGGGGACAGAATCAGCCCCAGCATTTT.

The V call is TRBV9, the J call TRBJ1-2, with D hard to call. This CDR3 is 15 amino acids long. Trimming pared 4 bases from V and 8 bases from J, leaving 21 bases between. CDR1 and CDR2 from the germline V gene are SGDLS and YYNGEE. CDR3 protein: CASSPRAGVDDGYTF. In DNA form, the CDR3 reads TGTGCCAGCAGCCCCCGGGCCGGGGTTGACGACGGCTACACCTTC.

The V call is TRBV30, the J call TRBJ2-7, with D possibly matching TRBD2 (5 bases). Germline CDR1 and CDR2: GTSNPN and SVGIG (reference sequence). This CDR3 region has 12 residues. Trimming left V 4 bases short and J 6 bases short, with 13 bases between. The CDR3 DNA reads TGTGCCTGGACCCAGAACCGGGGCGAGCAGTACTTC. This sequence encodes CAWTQNRGEQYF.

The chain links TRBV6-1 to TRBJ1-1, with D maybe TRBD1 (6 bases). This CDR3 has 14 residues. The germline gives CDR1 MNHNS, CDR2 SASEGT. V was trimmed by 5 bases and J by 7 bases, leaving 17 bases between them. The DNA of the CDR3 is TGTGCCAGCAGTTCACAGGGTAGCACGATTGAAGCTTTCTTT. Protein: CASSSQGSTIEAFF.

The chain links TRBV28 to TRBJ1-2; D is perhaps TRBD1 (5 bases). V was cut by 6 bases and J by 12 bases, with 17 bases left in between. Germline V gives CDR1 MDHEN, CDR2 SYDVKM. The CDR3 extends over 12 amino acids. This CDR3 is CASSYNQGFHTF. The CDR3 DNA sequence: TGTGCCAGCAGCTATAATCAGGGCTTCCACACCTTC.

The rearrangement uses TRBV5-4 and TRBJ1-6; the D is unclear. The CDR3 totals 16 residues. Germline loops: CDR1 SGHNT, CDR2 YYREEE (reference sequence). The V end was cut by 0 bases, the J end by 6 bases, with 13 bases between. The CDR3 region has the DNA TGTGCCAGCAGCTTGGGGGGAGGCGCCTCTAATTCACCCCTCCACTTT. It codes for CASSLGGGASNSPLHF.

This clone was counted only a few times. J is TRBJ2-1 and V is TRBV7-2; 7 positions match TRBD2. Trimming removed 4 bases from V and 6 bases from J; junction bases left unmatched: 18. The CDR3 spans 18 residues. CDR1 is SGHTA, CDR2 FQGNSA, per germline. The CDR3 protein is CASSSIIHSGETSNEQFF. For the CDR3, the DNA is TGTGCCAGCAGCTCGATCATCCACAGCGGGGAGACCTCCAATGAGCAGTTCTTC.

The chain couples TRBV28 to TRBJ2-5; D not resolved. V lost 7 bases to trimming and J lost 5 bases, with 11 bases between them. The CDR3 loop spans 12 amino acids. The germline V gene has CDR1 MDHEN and CDR2 SYDVKM. The CDR3 DNA reads TGTGCCAGCACACGAACCAGGGAGACCCAGTACTTC. Translated: CASTRTRETQYF.